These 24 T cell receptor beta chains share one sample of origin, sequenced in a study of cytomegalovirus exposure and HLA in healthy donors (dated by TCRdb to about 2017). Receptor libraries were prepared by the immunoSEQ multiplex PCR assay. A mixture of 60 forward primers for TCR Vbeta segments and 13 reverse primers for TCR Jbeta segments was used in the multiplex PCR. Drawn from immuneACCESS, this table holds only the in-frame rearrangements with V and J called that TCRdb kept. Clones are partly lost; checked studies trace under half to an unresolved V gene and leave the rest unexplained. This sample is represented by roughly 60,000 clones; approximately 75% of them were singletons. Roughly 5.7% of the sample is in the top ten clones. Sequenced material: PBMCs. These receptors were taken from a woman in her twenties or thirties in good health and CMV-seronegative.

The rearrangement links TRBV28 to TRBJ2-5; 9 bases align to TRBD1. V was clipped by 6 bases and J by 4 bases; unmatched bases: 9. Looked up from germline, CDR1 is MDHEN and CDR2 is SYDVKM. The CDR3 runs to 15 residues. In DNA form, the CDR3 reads TGTGCCAGCAGGGGGGGACAGGGAGTCGGAGAGACCCAGTACTTC. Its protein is CASRGGQGVGETQYF.

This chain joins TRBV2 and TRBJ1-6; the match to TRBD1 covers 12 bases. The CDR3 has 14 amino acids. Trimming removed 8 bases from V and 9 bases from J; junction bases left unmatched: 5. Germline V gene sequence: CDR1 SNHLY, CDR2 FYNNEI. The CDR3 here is CASEGQGAGSPLHF. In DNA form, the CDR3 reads TGTGCCAGCGAGGGACAGGGGGCCGGTTCACCCCTCCACTTT.

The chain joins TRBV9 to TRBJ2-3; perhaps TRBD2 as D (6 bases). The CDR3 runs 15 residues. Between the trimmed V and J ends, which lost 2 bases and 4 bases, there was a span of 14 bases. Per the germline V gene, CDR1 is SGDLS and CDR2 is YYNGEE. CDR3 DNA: TGTGCCAGCAGCGTTTCGGGAGACGGAGCAGATACGCAGTATTTT. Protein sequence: CASSVSGDGADTQYF.

The CDR3 bases are TGTGCCTGGAGTGTTAGGACTAGCGGGTTTAACAATGAGCAGTTCTTC. Its protein is CAWSVRTSGFNNEQFF. The J gene is TRBJ2-1, the V gene TRBV30; 11 bases map to TRBD2. The CDR3 is 16 residues long. In germline, CDR1 is GTSNPN, CDR2 SVGIG (reference sequence). Germline trimming cut 0 bases from V and 5 bases from J; bases unmatched to any gene: 6.

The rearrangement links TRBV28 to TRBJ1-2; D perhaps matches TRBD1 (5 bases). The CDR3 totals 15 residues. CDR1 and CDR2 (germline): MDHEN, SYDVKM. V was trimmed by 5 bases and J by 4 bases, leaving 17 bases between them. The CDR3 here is CASSPRQTETYGYTF. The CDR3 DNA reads TGTGCCAGCAGTCCCCGCCAGACAGAGACCTATGGCTACACCTTC.

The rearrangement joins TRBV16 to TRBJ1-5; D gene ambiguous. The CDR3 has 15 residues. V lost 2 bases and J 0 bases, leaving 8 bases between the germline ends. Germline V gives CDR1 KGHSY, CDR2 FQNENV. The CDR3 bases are TGTGCCAGCAGCCAAACGAGTGTTAGCAATCAGCCCCAGCATTTT. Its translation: CASSQTSVSNQPQHF.

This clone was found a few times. The CDR3 loop is CASNYFRDRGLADTEAFF. The CDR3 coding sequence is TGTGCCAGCAACTATTTCCGGGACAGGGGATTGGCGGACACTGAAGCTTTCTTT. V and J are TRBV2 and TRBJ1-1; 10 bases fit TRBD1. This CDR3 has 18 residues. Per the germline V gene, CDR1 is SNHLY and CDR2 is FYNNEI. The ends lost 7 bases at V and 3 bases at J; junction bases unmatched: 17.

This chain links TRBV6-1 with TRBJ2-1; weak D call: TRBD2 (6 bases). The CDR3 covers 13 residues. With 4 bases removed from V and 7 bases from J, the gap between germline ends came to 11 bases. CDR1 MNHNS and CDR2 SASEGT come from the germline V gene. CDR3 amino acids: CASSAPSENEQFF. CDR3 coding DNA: TGTGCCAGCAGTGCCCCTAGCGAGAATGAGCAGTTCTTC.

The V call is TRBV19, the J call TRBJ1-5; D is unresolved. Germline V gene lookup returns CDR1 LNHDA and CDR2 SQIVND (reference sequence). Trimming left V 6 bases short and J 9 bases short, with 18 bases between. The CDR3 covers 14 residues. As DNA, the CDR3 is TGTGCCAGTAGATCTAATTATATCGATCGGCCCCAGCATTTT. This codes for CASRSNYIDRPQHF.

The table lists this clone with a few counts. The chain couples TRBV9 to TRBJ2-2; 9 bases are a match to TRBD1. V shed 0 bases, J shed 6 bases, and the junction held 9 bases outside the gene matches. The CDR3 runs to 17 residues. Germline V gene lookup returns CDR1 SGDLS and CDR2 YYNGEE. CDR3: CASSVATGGSLAGELFF. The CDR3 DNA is TGTGCCAGCAGCGTAGCTACAGGGGGCTCATTGGCCGGGGAGCTGTTTTTT.

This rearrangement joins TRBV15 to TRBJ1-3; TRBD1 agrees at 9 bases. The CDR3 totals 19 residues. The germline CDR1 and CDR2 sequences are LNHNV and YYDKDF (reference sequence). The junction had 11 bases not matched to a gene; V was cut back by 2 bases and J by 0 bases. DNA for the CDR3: TGTGCCACCAGCAGACCTCATCCGGGACAGGGCTCCTCTGGAAACACCATATATTTT. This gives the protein CATSRPHPGQGSSGNTIYF.

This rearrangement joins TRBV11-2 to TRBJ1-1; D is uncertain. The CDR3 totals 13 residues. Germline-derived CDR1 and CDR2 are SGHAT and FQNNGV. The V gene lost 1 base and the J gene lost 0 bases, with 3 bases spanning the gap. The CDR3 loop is CASSLALNTEAFF. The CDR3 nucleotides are TGTGCCAGCAGCTTAGCTTTGAACACTGAAGCTTTCTTT.

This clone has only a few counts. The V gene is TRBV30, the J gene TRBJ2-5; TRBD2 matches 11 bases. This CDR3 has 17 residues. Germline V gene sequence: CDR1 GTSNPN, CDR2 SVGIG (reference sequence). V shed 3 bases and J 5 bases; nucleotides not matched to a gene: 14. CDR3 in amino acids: CAWRLRLAGFRGETQYF. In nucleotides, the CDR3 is TGTGCCTGGAGATTACGACTAGCGGGATTCAGGGGCGAGACCCAGTACTTC.

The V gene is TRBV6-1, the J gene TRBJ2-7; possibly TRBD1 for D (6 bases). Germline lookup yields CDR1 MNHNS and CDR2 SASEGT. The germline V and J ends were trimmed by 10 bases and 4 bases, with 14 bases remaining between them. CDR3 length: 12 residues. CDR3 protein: CATIQGLYEQYF. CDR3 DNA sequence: TGTGCCACCATACAGGGATTGTACGAGCAGTACTTC.

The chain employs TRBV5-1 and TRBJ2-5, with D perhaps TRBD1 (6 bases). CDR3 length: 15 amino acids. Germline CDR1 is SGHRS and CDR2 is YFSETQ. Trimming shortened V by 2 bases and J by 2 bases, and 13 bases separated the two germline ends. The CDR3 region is CASSFRQVTQETQYF. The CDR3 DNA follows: TGCGCCAGCAGCTTCCGACAGGTAACGCAAGAGACCCAGTACTTC.

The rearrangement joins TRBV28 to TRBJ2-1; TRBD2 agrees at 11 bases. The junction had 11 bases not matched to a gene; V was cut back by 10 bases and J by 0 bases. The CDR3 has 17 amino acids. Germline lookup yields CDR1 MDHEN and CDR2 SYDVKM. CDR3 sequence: CATLGLAVLSSYNEQFF. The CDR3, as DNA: TGTGCCACCCTGGGACTAGCGGTTCTTAGCTCCTACAATGAGCAGTTCTTC.

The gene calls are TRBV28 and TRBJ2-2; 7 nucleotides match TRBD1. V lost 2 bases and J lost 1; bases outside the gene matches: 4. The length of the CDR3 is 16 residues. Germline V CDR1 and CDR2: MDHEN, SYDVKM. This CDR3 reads CASSLRRGLNTGELFF. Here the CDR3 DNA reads TGTGCCAGCAGTTTAAGAAGGGGGCTGAACACCGGGGAGCTGTTTTTT. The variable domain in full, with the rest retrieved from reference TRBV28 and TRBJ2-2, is DVKVTQSSRYLVKRTGEKVFLECVQDMDHENMFWYRQDPGLGLRLIYFSYDVKMKEKGDIPEGYSVSREKKERFSLILESASTNQTSMYLCASSLRRGLNTGELFFGEGSRLTVL.

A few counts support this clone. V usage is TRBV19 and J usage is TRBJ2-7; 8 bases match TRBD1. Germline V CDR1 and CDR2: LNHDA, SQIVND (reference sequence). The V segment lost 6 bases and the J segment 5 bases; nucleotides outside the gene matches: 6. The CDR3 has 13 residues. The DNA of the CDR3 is TGTGCCAGTAGCCCTCAGGGGGCAAACGAGCAGTACTTC. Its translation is CASSPQGANEQYF.

CDR3 region: CASSTSGNTGELFF. As DNA, the CDR3 is TGTGCCAGTAGTACTAGCGGGAACACCGGGGAGCTGTTTTTT. The rearrangement links TRBV19 to TRBJ2-2; 7 bases map to TRBD2. The CDR3 spans 14 residues. Germline-derived CDR1 and CDR2 are LNHDA and SQIVND (reference sequence). With V trimmed by 4 bases and J by 1 base, 0 bases remained unmatched. The variable domain in full, completed from reference TRBV19 and TRBJ2-2, reads DGGITQSPKYLFRKEGQNVTLSCEQNLNHDAMYWYRQDPGQGLRLIYYSQIVNDFQKGDIAEGYSVSREKKESFPLTVTSAQKNPTAFYLCASSTSGNTGELFFGEGSRLTVL.

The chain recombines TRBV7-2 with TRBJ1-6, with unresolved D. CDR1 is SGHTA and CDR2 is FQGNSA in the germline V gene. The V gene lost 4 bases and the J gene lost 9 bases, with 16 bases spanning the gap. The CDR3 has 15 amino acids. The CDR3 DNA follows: TGTGCCAGCAGCTCCTTGGAGAATGTAGTTTCACCCCTCCACTTT. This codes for CASSSLENVVSPLHF.

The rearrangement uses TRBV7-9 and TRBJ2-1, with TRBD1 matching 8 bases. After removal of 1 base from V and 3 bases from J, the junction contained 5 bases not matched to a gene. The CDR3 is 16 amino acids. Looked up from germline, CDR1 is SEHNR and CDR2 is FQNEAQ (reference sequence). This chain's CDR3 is CASSLVPGGFYNEQFF. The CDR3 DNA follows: TGTGCCAGCAGCTTAGTGCCAGGGGGCTTCTACAATGAGCAGTTCTTC.

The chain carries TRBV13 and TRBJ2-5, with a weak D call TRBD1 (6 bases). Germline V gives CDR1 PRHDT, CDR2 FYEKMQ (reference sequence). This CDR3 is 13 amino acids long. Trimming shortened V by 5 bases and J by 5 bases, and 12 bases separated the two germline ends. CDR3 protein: CASSRDIQETQYF. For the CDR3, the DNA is TGTGCCAGCAGCAGGGACATTCAGGAGACCCAGTACTTC.

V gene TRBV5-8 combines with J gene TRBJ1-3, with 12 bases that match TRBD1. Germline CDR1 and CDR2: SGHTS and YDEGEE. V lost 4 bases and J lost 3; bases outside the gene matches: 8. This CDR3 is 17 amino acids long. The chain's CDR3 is CASSILGQGASGNTIYF. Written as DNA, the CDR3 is TGTGCCAGCAGCATTCTGGGACAGGGGGCAAGTGGAAACACCATATATTTT.

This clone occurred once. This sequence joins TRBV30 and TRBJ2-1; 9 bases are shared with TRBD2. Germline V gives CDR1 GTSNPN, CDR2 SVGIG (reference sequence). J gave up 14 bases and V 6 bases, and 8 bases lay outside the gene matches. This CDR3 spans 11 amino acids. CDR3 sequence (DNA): TGTGCCTGCACTTACGGGACTAGCAAGTTCTTC. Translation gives CACTYGTSKFF.